The T cell receptor beta chain described here comes from a study of blood T cell repertoires in COVID-19 (dated by TCRdb to 2019 to 2021). About the investigation overall: Samples covering the acute and convalescent phases of COVID-19 were provided by collaborators in the United States, Italy and Spain. The repertoires were released in a freely available public database meant as a resource for research on the immune response to SARS-CoV-2. The dataset comprised deeply sampled blood TCRbeta repertoires from subjects exposed to, actively infected with, or recovered from COVID-19. Where available, HLA class I and class II types were obtained from metadata supplied by the sample provider rather than from assay-based typing. Samples came from the ongoing ImmuneRACE study (first 160 participants) plus 1,254 subjects from 6 global collaborators. The material from the prospective study consisted of cDNA or gDNA derived from T cells, B-cell-depleted T cells, or PBMCs. The sample metadata nearly always contained a de-identified subject ID, COVID-19 status, age in years and sex. What the work shows at the level of the full study, not this receptor alone: The quantity of clinical and demographic metadata differed by source and by participant and was supplied without curation.

The CDR3 holds 12 amino acids from the cysteine to the phenylalanine. Only the CDR3 DNA is retained, 36 bases long and in frame from the first base. The junction carries 6 bases between V and J, which are trimmed by 3 bases and 4 bases respectively. The germline V gene provides CDR1 MNHNS and CDR2 SASEGT. Samples from volunteer blood donors who had recovered from COVID-19 were contributed by a second Seattle source. Whole blood was collected in K2EDTA tubes by collaborating institutions according to the institutions' own protocols. For TCRbeta analysis, collaborators shipped samples in one of three forms: frozen whole blood, isolated PBMCs, or DNA extracted from either of those sample types. TCRbeta CDR3 regions were amplified from genomic DNA using the immunoSEQ Assay, a bias-controlled multiplex PCR. Per the authors' processing: The number of nucleated cells in each sample was estimated from the amplification of reference gene primers within the assay. Sequence reads were collapsed and filtered to measure the absolute abundance of every unique TCRbeta CDR3 rearrangement. Productive Simpson clonality was computed per sample as the square root of Simpson's diversity index over productive rearrangements. TCRdb holds this immuneACCESS table with in-frame rearrangements only. Some clones are missing; in checked studies, unresolved V genes explain under half, and the rest has no known cause. From that table come the V and J calls and clone size; the DNA was used to work out D and trimming. In all, the sample holds roughly 86,000 clones, and 80% of those were seen once. The ten largest clones add up to 8% to 9% of the sample.

About this clone itself: What this receptor recognizes is not known. No much larger clone exists at a distance of one base, and base qualities are not known.

This receptor was identified in a man aged 50 to 60 who had recovered from COVID-19. The rearranged segments are TRBV6-1 and TRBJ1-1, with the identity of the D gene unclear. The sequencing sample was made of peripheral blood. The nucleotides read TGTGCCAGCAGTGAGCGGGGCACTGAAGCTTTCTTT. This translates into CASSERGTEAFF.